This T cell receptor beta chain was sequenced in a study of CD8+CD57+ T cells in acquired aplastic anemia. At the level of the study: The study obtained an average of roughly 3 ug of DNA from sorted CD4+ and CD8+ cells. CD4+ reads averaged approximately 9.9 million in healthy donors.

Study-wide results and caveats: In common between the patients and the controls were around 29 CD8+ CDR3 sequences. In CD8+ cells, Simpson's diversity showed no significant difference between patients and controls.

CDR3 and TCR beta VDJ profiling relied on a genomic DNA template. TCRdb itself ran the reads through MiXCR, one entry per CDR3 protein. The sample gives 150,000 to 200,000 distinct CDR3 sequences, about 47% of which show up once; 2.5% to 3.5% is in the top ten. This clonotype has a handful of counts. Antigen unknown. The clonotype originates from a human donor in good health. Sequencing used sorted CD4+, CD8+, or CD8+CD57+ T cells (not recorded which) from PBMCs.

The CDR3 protein is CASSLKRGTDTQYF. The CDR3 bases are TGTGCCAGCAGTTTAAAGCGTGGCACAGATACGCAGTATTTT. The rearrangement uses TRBV27 and TRBJ2-3; D not resolved. The germline CDR1 and CDR2 sequences are MNHEY and SMNVEV (reference sequence). The CDR3 runs to 14 residues. V was pared by 2 bases and J by 1 base, with 7 bases between.